This TCR beta chain derives from a study of control samples from healthy donors and cancer patients. TCRdb's table, derived via immunoSEQ multiplex PCR, lists solely in-frame clones and lacks some. The sample gives approximately 70,000 clones, approximately 80% of which show up once; approximately 15% is in the top ten. There are 12 residues in the CDR3. V lost 1 base and J 7 bases, leaving 7 bases between the germline ends. CDR1 is LGHDT and CDR2 is YNNKEL in the germline V gene (reference sequence). The material sequenced was blood. The chain uses TRBV3-1 (or the pseudogene TRBV3-2) and TRBJ1-1, with D unclear. This sequence was found in a man aged 45-65 years in good health. CDR3 DNA: TGTGCCAGCAGCCAAGTCGAGAATGAAGCTTTCTTT. Protein sequence: CASSQVENEAFF.